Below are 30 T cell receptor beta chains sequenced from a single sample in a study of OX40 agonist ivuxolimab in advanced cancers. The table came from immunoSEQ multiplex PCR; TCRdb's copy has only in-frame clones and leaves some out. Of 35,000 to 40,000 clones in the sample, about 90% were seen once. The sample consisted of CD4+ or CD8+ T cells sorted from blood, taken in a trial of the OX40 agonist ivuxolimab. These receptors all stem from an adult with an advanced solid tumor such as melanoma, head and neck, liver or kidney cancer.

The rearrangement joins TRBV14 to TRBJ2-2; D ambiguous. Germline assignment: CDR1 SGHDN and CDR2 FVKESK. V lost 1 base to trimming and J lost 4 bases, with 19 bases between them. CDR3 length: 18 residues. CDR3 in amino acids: CASSQGSWLNVGTGELFF. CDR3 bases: TGTGCCAGCAGCCAAGGGTCATGGCTTAACGTGGGCACCGGGGAGCTGTTTTTT.

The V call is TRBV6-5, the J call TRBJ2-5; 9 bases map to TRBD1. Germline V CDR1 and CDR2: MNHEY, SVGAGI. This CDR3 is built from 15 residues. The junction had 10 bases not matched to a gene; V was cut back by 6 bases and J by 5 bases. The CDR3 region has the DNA TGTGCCAGCAGCCTCGGGACAGGGCCCACCGAGACCCAGTACTTC. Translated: CASSLGTGPTETQYF.

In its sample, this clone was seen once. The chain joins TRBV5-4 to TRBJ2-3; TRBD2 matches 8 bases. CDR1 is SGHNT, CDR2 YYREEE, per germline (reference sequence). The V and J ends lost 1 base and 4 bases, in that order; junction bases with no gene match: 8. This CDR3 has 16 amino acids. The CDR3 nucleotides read TGTGCCAGCAGCTTGAAGCGGGAGAAGGGGCCAGATACGCAGTATTTT. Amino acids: CASSLKREKGPDTQYF.

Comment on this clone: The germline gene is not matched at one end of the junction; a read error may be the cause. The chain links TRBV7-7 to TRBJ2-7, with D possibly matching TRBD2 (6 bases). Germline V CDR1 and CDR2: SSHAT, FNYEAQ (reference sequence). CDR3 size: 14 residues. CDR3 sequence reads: CASSLAAAGGEQYF. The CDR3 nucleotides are TGTGCTAGCAGCTTAGCGGCAGCGGGTGGCGAGCAGTACTTC.

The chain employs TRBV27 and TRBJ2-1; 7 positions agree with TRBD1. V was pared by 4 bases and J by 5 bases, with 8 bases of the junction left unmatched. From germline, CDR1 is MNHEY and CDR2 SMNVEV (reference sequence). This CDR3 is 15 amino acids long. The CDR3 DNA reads TGTGCCAGCAGTTACCTGACAGGGCCGGACAATGAGCAGTTCTTC. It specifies CASSYLTGPDNEQFF.

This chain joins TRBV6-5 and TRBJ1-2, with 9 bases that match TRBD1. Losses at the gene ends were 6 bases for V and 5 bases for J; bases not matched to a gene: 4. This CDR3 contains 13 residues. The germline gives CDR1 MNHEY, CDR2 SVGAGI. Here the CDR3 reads CASRETGGYGYTF. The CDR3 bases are TGTGCCAGCAGGGAGACAGGGGGATATGGCTACACCTTC.

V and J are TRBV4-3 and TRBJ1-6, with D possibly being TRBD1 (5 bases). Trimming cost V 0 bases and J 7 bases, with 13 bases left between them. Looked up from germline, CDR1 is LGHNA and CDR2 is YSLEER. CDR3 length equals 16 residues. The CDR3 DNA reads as TGCGCCAGCAGCCAAGATTACTTGGGGGGAAATTCACCCCTCCACTTT. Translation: CASSQDYLGGNSPLHF.

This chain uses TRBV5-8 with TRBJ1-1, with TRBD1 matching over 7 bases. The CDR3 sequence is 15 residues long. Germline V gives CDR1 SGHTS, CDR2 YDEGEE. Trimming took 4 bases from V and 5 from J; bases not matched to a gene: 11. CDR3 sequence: CASSLDRVGWTEAFF. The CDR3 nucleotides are TGTGCCAGCAGCCTCGACAGGGTTGGATGGACTGAAGCTTTCTTT.

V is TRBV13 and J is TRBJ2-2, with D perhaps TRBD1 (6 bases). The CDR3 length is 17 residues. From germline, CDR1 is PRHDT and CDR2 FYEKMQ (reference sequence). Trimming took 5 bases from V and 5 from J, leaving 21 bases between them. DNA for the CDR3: TGTGCCAGCAGCCAATTCGCCGACAGGCGGAGGACCGGGGAGCTGTTTTTT. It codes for CASSQFADRRRTGELFF.

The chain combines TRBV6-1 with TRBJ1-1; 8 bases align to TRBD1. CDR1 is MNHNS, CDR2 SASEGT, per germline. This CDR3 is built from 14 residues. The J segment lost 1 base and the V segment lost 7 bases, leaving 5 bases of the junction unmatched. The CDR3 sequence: CASKNRGTNTEAFF. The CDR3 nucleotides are TGTGCCAGCAAAAACAGGGGGACGAACACTGAAGCTTTCTTT.

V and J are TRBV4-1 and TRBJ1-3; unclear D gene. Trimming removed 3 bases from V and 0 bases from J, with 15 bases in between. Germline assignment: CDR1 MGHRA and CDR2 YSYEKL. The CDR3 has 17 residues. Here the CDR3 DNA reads TGCGCCAGCAGCCACCGTCCCGGCCCGTTCTCTGGAAACACCATATATTTT. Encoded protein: CASSHRPGPFSGNTIYF.

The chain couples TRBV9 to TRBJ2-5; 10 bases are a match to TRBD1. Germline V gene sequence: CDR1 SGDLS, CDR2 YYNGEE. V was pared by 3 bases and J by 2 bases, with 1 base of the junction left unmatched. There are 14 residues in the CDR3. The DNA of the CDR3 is TGTGCCAGCAGCGGACAGGGGGCTCAAGAGACCCAGTACTTC. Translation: CASSGQGAQETQYF. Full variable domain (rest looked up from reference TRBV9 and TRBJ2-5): DSGVTQTPKHLITATGQRVTLRCSPRSGDLSVYWYQQSLDQGLQFLIQYYNGEERAKGNILERFSAQQFPDLHSELNLSSLELGDSALYFCASSGQGAQETQYFGPGTRLLVL.

The chain's CDR3 is CASSTRTSGSKENTGELFF. The CDR3, as DNA: TGTGCCAGTAGTACTCGGACTAGCGGGAGTAAGGAGAACACCGGGGAGCTGTTTTTT. The chain has TRBV19 and TRBJ2-2; the match to TRBD2 covers 13 bases. Germline lookup yields CDR1 LNHDA and CDR2 SQIVND (reference sequence). Trimming removed 4 bases from V and 1 base from J; junction bases left unmatched: 9. The CDR3 spans 19 residues.

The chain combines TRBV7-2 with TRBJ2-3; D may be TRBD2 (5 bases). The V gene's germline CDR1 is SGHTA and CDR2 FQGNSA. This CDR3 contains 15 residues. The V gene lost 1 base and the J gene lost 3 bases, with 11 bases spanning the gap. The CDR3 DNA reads TGTGCCAGCAGCTTAGGAGGGAGTTGGACAGATACGCAGTATTTT. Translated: CASSLGGSWTDTQYF.

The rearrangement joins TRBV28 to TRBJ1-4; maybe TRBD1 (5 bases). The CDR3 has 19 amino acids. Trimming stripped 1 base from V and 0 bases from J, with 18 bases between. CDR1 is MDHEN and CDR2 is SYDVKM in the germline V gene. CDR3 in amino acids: CASSLFREKIRATNEKLFF. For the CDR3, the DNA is TGTGCCAGCAGTTTATTCAGGGAAAAGATTCGGGCAACTAATGAAAAACTGTTTTTT. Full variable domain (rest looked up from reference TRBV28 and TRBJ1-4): DVKVTQSSRYLVKRTGEKVFLECVQDMDHENMFWYRQDPGLGLRLIYFSYDVKMKEKGDIPEGYSVSREKKERFSLILESASTNQTSMYLCASSLFREKIRATNEKLFFGSGTQLSVL.

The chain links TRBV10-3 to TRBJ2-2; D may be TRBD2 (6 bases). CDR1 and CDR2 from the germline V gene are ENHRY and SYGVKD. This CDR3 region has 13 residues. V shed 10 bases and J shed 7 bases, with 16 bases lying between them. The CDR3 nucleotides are TGTGCCAACTCGGGAGTCTGGGGCGGGGAGCTGTTTTTT. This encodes CANSGVWGGELFF.

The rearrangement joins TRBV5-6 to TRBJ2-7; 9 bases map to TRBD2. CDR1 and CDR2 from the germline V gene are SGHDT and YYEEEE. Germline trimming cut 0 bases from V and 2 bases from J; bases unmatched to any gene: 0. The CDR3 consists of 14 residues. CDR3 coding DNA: TGTGCCAGCAGCTTGGCTAGCGGGGCCTACGAGCAGTACTTC. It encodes CASSLASGAYEQYF.

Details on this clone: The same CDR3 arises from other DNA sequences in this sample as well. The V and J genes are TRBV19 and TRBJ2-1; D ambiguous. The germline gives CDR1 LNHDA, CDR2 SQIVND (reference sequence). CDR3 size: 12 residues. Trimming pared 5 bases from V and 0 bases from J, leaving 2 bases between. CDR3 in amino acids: CASSPSYNEQFF. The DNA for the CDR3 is TGTGCCAGTAGTCCCTCCTACAATGAGCAGTTCTTC.

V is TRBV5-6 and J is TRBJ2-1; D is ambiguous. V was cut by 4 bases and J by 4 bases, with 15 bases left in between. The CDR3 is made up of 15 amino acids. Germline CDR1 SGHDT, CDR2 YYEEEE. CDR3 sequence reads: CASSLFGKAYNEQFF. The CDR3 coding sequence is TGTGCCAGCAGCCTTTTCGGAAAGGCGTACAATGAGCAGTTCTTC.

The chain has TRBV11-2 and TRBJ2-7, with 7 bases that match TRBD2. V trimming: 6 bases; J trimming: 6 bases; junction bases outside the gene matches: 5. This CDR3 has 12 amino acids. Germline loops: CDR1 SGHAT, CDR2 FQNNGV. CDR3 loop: CASRGGKGEQYV. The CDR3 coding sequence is TGTGCCAGCAGGGGGGGGAAGGGCGAGCAGTACGTC.

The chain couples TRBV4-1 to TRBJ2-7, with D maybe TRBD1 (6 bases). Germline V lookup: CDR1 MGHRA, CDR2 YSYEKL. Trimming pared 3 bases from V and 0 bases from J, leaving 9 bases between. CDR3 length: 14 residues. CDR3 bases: TGCGCCAGCAGCCATGTGGACAGCTCCTACGAGCAGTACTTC. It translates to CASSHVDSSYEQYF.

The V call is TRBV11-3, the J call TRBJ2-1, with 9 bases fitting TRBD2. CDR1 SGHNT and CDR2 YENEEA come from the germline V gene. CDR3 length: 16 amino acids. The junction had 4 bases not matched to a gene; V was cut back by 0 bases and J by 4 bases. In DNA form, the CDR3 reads TGTGCCAGCAGCTTAGATCCTAGCGGGATTTACAATGAGCAGTTCTTC. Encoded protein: CASSLDPSGIYNEQFF.

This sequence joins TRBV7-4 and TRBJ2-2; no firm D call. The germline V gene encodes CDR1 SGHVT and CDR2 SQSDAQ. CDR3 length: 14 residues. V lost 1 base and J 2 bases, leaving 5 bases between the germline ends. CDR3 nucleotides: TGTGCCAGCAGCTTAGTCGGAAACACCGGGGAGCTGTTTTTT. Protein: CASSLVGNTGELFF.

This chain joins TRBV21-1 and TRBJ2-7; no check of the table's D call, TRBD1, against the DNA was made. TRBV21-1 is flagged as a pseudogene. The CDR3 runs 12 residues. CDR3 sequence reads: CASSKTGTGTYV. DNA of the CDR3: TGTGCCAGCAGCAAAACCGGGACAGGGACGTACGTC.

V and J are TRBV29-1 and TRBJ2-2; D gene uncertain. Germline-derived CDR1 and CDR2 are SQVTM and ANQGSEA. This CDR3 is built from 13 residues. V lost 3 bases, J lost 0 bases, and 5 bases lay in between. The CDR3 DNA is TGCAGCGTTGAGAAACCGAACACCGGGGAGCTGTTTTTT. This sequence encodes CSVEKPNTGELFF.

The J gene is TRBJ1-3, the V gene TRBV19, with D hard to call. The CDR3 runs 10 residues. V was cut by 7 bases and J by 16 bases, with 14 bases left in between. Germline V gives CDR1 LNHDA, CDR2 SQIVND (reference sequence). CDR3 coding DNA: TGTGCCAGTATAGGCGGGAATTTGTATTTT. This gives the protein CASIGGNLYF.

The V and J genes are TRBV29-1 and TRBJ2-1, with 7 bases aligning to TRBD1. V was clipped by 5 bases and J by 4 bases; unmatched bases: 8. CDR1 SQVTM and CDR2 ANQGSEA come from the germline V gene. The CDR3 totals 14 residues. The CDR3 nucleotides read TGCAGCGTTCCCGGGACAGAGCCTTACAATGAGCAGTTCTTC. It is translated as CSVPGTEPYNEQFF.

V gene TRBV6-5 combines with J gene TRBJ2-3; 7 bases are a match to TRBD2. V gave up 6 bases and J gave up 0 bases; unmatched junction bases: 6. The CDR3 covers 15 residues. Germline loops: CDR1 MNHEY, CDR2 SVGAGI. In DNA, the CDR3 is TGTGCCAGCAGCCCCCTGCGGGGGAGCACAGATACGCAGTATTTT. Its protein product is CASSPLRGSTDTQYF.

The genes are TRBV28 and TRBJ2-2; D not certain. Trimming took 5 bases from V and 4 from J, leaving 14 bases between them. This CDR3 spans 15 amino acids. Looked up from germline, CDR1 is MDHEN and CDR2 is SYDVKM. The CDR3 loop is CASSPSFGGTGELFF. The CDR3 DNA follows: TGTGCCAGCAGTCCAAGTTTTGGTGGCACCGGGGAGCTGTTTTTT.

CDR3 loop: CASSQDPGGRSEQYV. As DNA, the CDR3 is TGTGCCAGCAGCCAAGATCCAGGGGGCCGAAGCGAGCAGTACGTC. V and J are TRBV14 and TRBJ2-7; 8 nucleotides agree with TRBD1. Germline V gene data show CDR1 as SGHDN and CDR2 as FVKESK. V trimming: 0 bases; J trimming: 6 bases; junction bases outside the gene matches: 7. CDR3 length: 15 residues.